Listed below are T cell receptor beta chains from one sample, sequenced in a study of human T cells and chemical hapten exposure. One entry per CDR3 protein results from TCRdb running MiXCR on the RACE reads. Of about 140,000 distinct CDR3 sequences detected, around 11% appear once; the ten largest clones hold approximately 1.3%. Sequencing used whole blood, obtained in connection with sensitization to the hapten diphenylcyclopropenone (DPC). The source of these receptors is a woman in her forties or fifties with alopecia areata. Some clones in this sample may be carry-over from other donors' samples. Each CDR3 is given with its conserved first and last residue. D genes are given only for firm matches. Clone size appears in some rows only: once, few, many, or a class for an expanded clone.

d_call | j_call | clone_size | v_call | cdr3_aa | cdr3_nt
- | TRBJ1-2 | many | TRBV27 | CASSLAGELTNYGYTF | TGTGCCAGCAGTTTGGCAGGGGAGCTTACTAACTATGGCTACACCTTC
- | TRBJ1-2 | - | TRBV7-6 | CASSLTDNYGYTF | TGTGCCAGCAGCTTAACAGATAACTATGGCTACACCTTC
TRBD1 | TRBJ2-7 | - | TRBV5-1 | CASSPGTGESYEQYF | TGCGCCAGCAGCCCAGGGACAGGTGAAAGCTACGAGCAGTACTTC
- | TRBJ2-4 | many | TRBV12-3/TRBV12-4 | CASRGGASKNIQYF | TGTGCCAGCAGGGGGGGGGCCTCCAAAAACATTCAGTACTTC
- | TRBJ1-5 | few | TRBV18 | CASSPLRLGENQPQHF | TGTGCCAGCTCACCCCTAAGATTGGGGGAGAATCAGCCCCAGCATTTT
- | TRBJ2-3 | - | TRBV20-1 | CSARSPRADSTDTQYF | TGCAGTGCTAGATCCCCTCGGGCGGATAGCACAGATACGCAGTATTTT
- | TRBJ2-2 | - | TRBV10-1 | CASGVSSTGGLFF | TGCGCCAGCGGAGTATCTAGCACCGGGGGGCTGTTTTTT
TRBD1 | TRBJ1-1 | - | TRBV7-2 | CASSPQGQHMNTEAFF | TGTGCCAGCAGCCCCCAGGGACAGCACATGAACACTGAAGCTTTCTTT
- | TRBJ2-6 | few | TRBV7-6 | CASSLSVSGANVLTF | TGTGCCAGCAGCCTGAGTGTCTCTGGGGCCAACGTCCTGACTTTC
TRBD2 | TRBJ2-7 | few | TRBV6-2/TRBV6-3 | CASSRTSESYEQYF | TGTGCCAGCAGTAGGACTAGCGAGTCCTACGAGCAGTACTTC
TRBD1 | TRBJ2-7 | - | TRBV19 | CASSIDRADEQYF | TGTGCCAGTAGTATTGACAGGGCCGACGAGCAGTACTTC
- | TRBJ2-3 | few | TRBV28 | CASSLQRGNTDTQYF | TGTGCCAGCAGTTTACAGAGGGGCAACACAGATACGCAGTATTTT
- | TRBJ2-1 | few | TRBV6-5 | CASSDWSNEQFF | TGTGCCAGCAGCGACTGGAGCAATGAGCAGTTCTTC
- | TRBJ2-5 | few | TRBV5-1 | CASSLAMETQYF | TGCGCCAGCAGCTTGGCCATGGAGACCCAGTACTTC
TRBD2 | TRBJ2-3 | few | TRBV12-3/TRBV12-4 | CASSLTGGADTQYF | TGTGCCAGCAGTTTGACGGGAGGGGCAGATACGCAGTATTTT
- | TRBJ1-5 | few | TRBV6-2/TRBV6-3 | CASSERGWSNQPQHF | TGTGCCAGCAGCGAGCGGGGGTGGAGCAATCAGCCCCAGCATTTT
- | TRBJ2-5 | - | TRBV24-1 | CATSDPRTPQETQYF | TGTGCCACCAGTGATCCCCGGACTCCTCAAGAGACCCAGTACTTC
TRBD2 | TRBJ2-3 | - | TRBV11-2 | CASLGRADTQYF | TGTGCCAGCCTCGGGAGGGCAGATACGCAGTATTTT
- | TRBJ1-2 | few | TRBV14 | CASSPRDRNYGYTF | TGTGCCAGCAGCCCTCGAGACAGGAACTATGGCTACACCTTC
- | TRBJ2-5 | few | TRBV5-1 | CASSEAPLQETQYF | TGCGCCAGCAGCGAGGCCCCACTCCAAGAGACCCAGTACTTC
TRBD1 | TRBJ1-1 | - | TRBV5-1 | CASMRGRPNTEAFF | TGCGCCAGCATGAGGGGGCGGCCGAACACTGAAGCTTTCTTT
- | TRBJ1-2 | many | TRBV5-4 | CASSFGPDEGYTF | TGTGCCAGCAGTTTTGGGCCAGACGAGGGCTACACCTTC
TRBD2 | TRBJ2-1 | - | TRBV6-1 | CASSEGTSAINEQFF | TGTGCCAGCAGTGAAGGGACTAGCGCAATCAATGAGCAGTTCTTC
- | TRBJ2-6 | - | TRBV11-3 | CASDSGGSGANVLTF | TGTGCCAGCGACTCCGGGGGCTCTGGGGCCAACGTCCTGACTTTC
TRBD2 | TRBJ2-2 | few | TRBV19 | CASSKAGGYTGELFF | TGTGCCAGTAGTAAAGCGGGAGGGTACACCGGGGAGCTGTTTTTT
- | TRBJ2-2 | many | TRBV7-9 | CASSPRANTGELFF | TGTGCCAGCAGCCCGAGGGCGAACACCGGGGAGCTGTTTTTT
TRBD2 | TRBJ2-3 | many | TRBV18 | CASSPLDPYTREGTDTQYF | TGTGCCAGCTCTCCACTAGACCCCTACACCCGGGAGGGCACAGATACGCAGTATTTT
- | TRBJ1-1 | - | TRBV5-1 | CASSLMDLGIPNTEAFF | TGCGCCAGCAGCTTAATGGACCTGGGGATACCGAACACTGAAGCTTTCTTT
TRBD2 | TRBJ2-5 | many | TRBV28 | CASSLAGGPLETQYF | TGTGCCAGCAGTTTAGCGGGAGGACCTTTGGAGACCCAGTACTTC
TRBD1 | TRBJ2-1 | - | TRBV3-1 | CASSLGQNDEQFF | TGTGCCAGCAGCCTGGGACAGAACGATGAGCAGTTCTTC
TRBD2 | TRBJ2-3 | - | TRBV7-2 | CASSRTSGFADTQYF | TGTGCCAGCAGCCGAACTAGCGGATTCGCAGATACGCAGTATTTT
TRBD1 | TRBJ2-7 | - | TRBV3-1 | CASSPGTGFGEQYF | TGTGCCAGCAGCCCGGGGACAGGGTTCGGCGAGCAGTACTTC
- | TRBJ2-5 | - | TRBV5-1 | CASSSRDSSGETQYF | TGCGCCAGCAGCTCCCGGGACTCTTCGGGGGAGACCCAGTACTTC
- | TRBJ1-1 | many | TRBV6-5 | CASSYSGGRITEAFF | TGTGCCAGCAGTTATTCGGGGGGGCGAATCACTGAAGCTTTCTTT
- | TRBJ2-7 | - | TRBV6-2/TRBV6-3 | CASSYSSRNYEQYF | TGTGCCAGCAGTTACTCTTCGCGGAACTACGAGCAGTACTTC
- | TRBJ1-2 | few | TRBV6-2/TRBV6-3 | CASSPDSFYGYTF | TGTGCCAGCAGCCCGGACAGCTTCTATGGCTACACCTTC
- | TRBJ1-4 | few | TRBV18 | CASSPTIEGMNEKLFF | TGTGCCAGCTCACCTACTATTGAGGGGATGAATGAAAAACTGTTTTTT
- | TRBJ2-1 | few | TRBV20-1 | CSARDRQSPVSYNEQFF | TGCAGTGCTAGAGATCGTCAGTCCCCCGTTTCCTACAATGAGCAGTTCTTC
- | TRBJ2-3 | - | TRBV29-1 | CSIGLPGGTDTQYF | TGCAGCATTGGACTTCCCGGTGGCACAGATACGCAGTATTTT
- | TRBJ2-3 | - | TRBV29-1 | CSVERPMLF | TGCAGCGTTGAACGACCAATGCTTTTT
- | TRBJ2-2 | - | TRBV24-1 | CASTSGTGELFF | TGTGCCAGCACTAGTGGCACCGGGGAGCTGTTTTTT
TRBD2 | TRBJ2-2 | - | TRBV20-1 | CSAWTSYNTGELFF | TGCAGTGCTTGGACTAGCTATAACACCGGGGAGCTGTTTTTT
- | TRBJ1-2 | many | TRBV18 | CASSPTAGYGYTF | TGTGCCAGCTCTCCTACAGCAGGCTATGGCTACACCTTC
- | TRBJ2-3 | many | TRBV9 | CASSVVGSPKADTQYF | TGTGCCAGCAGCGTAGTTGGGAGCCCGAAAGCAGATACGCAGTATTTT
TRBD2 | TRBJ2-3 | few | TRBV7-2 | CASSLGLAARTDTQYF | TGTGCCAGCAGCTTGGGACTAGCGGCCCGCACAGATACGCAGTATTTT
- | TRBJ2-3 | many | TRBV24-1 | CATAGGVTDTQYF | TGTGCCACCGCGGGTGGAGTGACAGATACGCAGTATTTT
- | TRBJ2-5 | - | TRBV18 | CASSPLGPPQETQYF | TGTGCCAGCTCACCACTGGGGCCGCCTCAAGAGACCCAGTACTTC
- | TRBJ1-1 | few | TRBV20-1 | CSARDGGDFDTEAFF | TGCAGTGCTAGAGATGGAGGGGATTTTGACACTGAAGCTTTCTTT
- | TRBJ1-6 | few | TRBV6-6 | CASSYGRDDNSPLHF | TGTGCCAGCAGTTACGGCAGGGACGATAATTCACCCCTCCACTTT
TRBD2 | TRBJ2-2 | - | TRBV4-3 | CASNRLGTSGSTGELFF | TGCGCCAGCAACAGGCTCGGGACTAGCGGGAGCACCGGGGAGCTGTTTTTT
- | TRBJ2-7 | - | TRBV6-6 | CASSRALYEQYF | TGTGCCAGCAGCCGGGCGCTTTACGAGCAGTACTTC
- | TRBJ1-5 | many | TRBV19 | CASSIGLSNQPQHF | TGTGCCAGTAGTATTGGTCTTAGCAATCAGCCCCAGCATTTT
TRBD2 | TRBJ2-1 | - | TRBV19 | CASSGRGGQAYNEQFF | TGTGCCAGTAGTGGACGGGGGGGCCAAGCCTACAATGAGCAGTTCTTC
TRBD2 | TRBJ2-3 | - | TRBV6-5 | CASSSRLAQSTDTQYF | TGTGCCAGCAGCTCGCGACTAGCCCAGAGCACAGATACGCAGTATTTT
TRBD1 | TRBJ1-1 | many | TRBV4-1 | CASSQDGQGVTEAFF | TGCGCCAGCAGCCAGGACGGACAGGGGGTCACTGAAGCTTTCTTT
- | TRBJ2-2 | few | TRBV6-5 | CASTPTGVAGELFF | TGTGCCAGCACCCCCACGGGGGTGGCCGGGGAGCTGTTTTTT
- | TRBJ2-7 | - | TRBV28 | CASSSPSRRSYEQYF | TGTGCCAGCAGTTCCCCCAGCAGGAGATCCTACGAGCAGTACTTC
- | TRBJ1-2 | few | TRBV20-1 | CSAREGRANYGYTF | TGCAGTGCCCGGGAGGGCAGGGCTAACTATGGCTACACCTTC
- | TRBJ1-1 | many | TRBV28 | CASSLTTVTEAFF | TGTGCCAGCAGTTTGACGACGGTCACTGAAGCTTTCTTT